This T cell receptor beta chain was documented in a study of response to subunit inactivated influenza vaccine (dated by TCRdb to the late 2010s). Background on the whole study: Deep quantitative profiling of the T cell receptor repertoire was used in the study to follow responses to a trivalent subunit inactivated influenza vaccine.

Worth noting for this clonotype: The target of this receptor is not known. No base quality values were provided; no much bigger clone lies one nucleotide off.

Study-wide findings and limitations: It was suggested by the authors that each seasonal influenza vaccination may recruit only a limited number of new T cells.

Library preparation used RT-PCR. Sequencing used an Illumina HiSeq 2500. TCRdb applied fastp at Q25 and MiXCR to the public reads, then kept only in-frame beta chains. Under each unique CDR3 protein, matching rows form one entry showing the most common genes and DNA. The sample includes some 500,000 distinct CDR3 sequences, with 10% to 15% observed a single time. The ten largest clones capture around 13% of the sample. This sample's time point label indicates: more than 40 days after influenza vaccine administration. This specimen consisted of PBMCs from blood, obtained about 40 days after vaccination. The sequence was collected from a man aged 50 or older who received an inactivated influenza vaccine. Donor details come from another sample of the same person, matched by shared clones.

In nucleotide form, the sequence is TGCAGCGTTGAGTCTCCGGAGAACACTGAAGCTTTCTTT. The translation is CSVESPENTEAFF. The sequence joins TRBV29-1 to TRBJ1-1; the D gene cannot be resolved reliably. CDR1 and CDR2, looked up from the germline V gene, are SQVTM and ANQGSEA. From its cysteine to its phenylalanine, the CDR3 spans 13 amino acids. Solely the CDR3 DNA is kept, with 39 bases framed from the first base. V lost 3 bases and J lost 1 base; the stretch between them is 9 bases long.